A single sample is the source of the 22 T cell receptor beta chains below, sequenced in a study of blood T cells in healthy people across ages. The authors ran a second PCR of roughly 6 to 12 cycles using a sample-barcoded 5' primer and a J-beta primer mix. TCRdb reprocessed the 5' RACE reads via MiXCR and lists one record per CDR3 protein. The top ten hold around 10% of the sample, which has roughly 1.6 million distinct CDR3 sequences, about 35% seen once. Sequenced input: blood. The receptors originated from a woman aged 25 to 39 in good health.

There are a few counts of this clonotype. This rearrangement joins TRBV29-1 to TRBJ2-3, with D unresolved. The CDR3 is made up of 13 amino acids. Germline V gene data show CDR1 as SQVTM and CDR2 as ANQGSEA. Trimming shortened V by 4 bases and J by 0 bases, and 8 bases separated the two germline ends. The DNA of the CDR3 is TGCAGCGTTGTAAAGGGAAGCACAGATACGCAGTATTTT. Protein product: CSVVKGSTDTQYF.

The chain joins TRBV5-1 to TRBJ2-7; TRBD1 might be the D (5 bases). Between the trimmed V and J ends, which lost 0 bases and 0 bases, there was a span of 13 bases. CDR1 SGHRS and CDR2 YFSETQ come from the germline V gene. The CDR3 spans 16 residues. The chain's CDR3 is CASSLEGAASSYEQYF. The CDR3 DNA reads as TGCGCCAGCAGCTTGGAAGGGGCCGCGAGCTCCTACGAGCAGTACTTC.

The chain has TRBV9 and TRBJ2-1; the D gene is possibly TRBD2 (6 bases). CDR1 and CDR2 (germline): SGDLS, YYNGEE. Trimming left V 3 bases short and J 6 bases short, with 22 bases between. The CDR3 spans 17 residues. The CDR3 coding sequence is TGTGCCAGCAGCGGGTCTGCCGGGACTCCCACCCCCAATGAGCAGTTCTTC. Its translation is CASSGSAGTPTPNEQFF.

This clonotype has only a few counts. Written as DNA, the CDR3 is TGTGCCAGCAGTTCGGCCCCTGCGACTTTCTTT. Amino acid sequence: CASSSAPATFF. This chain links TRBV12-3 or TRBV12-4 with TRBJ1-1, with D unclear. V gave up 4 bases and J gave up 12 bases, with 12 bases separating them. CDR3 length: 11 residues.

The J gene is TRBJ1-2, the V gene TRBV27, with D perhaps TRBD1 (5 bases). Trimming removed 8 bases at V and 4 bases at J, with 17 bases between. This CDR3 spans 14 amino acids. Germline V lookup: CDR1 MNHEY, CDR2 SMNVEV (reference sequence). The CDR3 bases are TGTGCCAGCTCATACCATCCAGGGACCTATGGCTACACCTTC. It encodes CASSYHPGTYGYTF.

The chain combines TRBV27 with TRBJ2-7, with TRBD1 identical over 9 bases. The CDR3 covers 17 residues. J gave up 12 bases and V 2 bases, and 20 bases lay outside the gene matches. Germline V gene lookup returns CDR1 MNHEY and CDR2 SMNVEV (reference sequence). This chain's CDR3 is CASSLAVGPGQGKTRYF. The CDR3 DNA follows: TGTGCCAGCAGTTTAGCAGTGGGCCCCGGACAGGGGAAAACCCGGTACTTC.

This clonotype was detected a few times. The chain couples TRBV5-5 to TRBJ2-5; 8 nucleotides agree with TRBD1. After removal of 2 bases from V and 7 bases from J, the junction contained 10 bases not matched to a gene. The germline V gene encodes CDR1 SGHKS and CDR2 YYEKEE (reference sequence). This CDR3 contains 15 residues. The CDR3 sequence: CASSFGQGGKGTQYF. In DNA, the CDR3 is TGTGCCAGCAGCTTCGGACAGGGTGGGAAAGGGACCCAGTACTTC. Full variable domain (rest looked up from reference TRBV5-5 and TRBJ2-5): DAGVTQSPTHLIKTRGQQVTLRCSPISGHKSVSWYQQVLGQGPQFIFQYYEKEERGRGNFPDRFSARQFPNYSSELNVNALLLGDSALYLCASSFGQGGKGTQYFGPGTRLLVL.

The chain links TRBV27 to TRBJ2-4; D perhaps matches TRBD2 (6 bases). Trimming shortened V by 6 bases and J by 3 bases, and 15 bases separated the two germline ends. Germline CDR1 is MNHEY and CDR2 is SMNVEV (reference sequence). The CDR3 is 15 residues long. The CDR3 loop reads CASRQTGVVKNIQYF. DNA of the CDR3: TGTGCCAGCAGACAGACGGGGGTAGTCAAAAACATTCAGTACTTC.

This clonotype was observed a handful of times. The chain has TRBV7-3 and TRBJ2-3; either TRBD1 or TRBD2 may fit D (6 bases each). The CDR3 contains 13 residues. In germline, CDR1 is SGHTA, CDR2 FQGTGA. The germline V and J ends were trimmed by 5 bases and 8 bases, with 14 bases remaining between them. The CDR3: CASSPTEGGTQYF. CDR3 DNA sequence: TGTGCCAGCAGCCCCACTGAGGGGGGTACGCAGTATTTT. Full variable domain (remainder filled in from reference TRBV7-3 and TRBJ2-3): GAGVSQTPSNKVTEKGKYVELRCDPISGHTALYWYRQSLGQGPEFLIYFQGTGAADDSGLPNDRFFAVRPEGSVSTLKIQRTERGDSAVYLCASSPTEGGTQYFGPGTRLTVL.

The chain recombines TRBV27 with TRBJ2-5; 7 bases line up with TRBD2. With V trimmed by 3 bases and J by 5 bases, 9 bases remained unmatched. CDR1 and CDR2 from the germline V gene are MNHEY and SMNVEV (reference sequence). The CDR3 is 15 residues long. The DNA of the CDR3 is TGTGCCAGCAGTTTGGGGGGGAGGGCCGACGAGACCCAGTACTTC. This sequence encodes CASSLGGRADETQYF.

The V and J genes are TRBV10-3 and TRBJ2-7; tentative D call: TRBD1 (5 bases). CDR3 length: 15 residues. Trimming removed 0 bases from V and 4 bases from J, with 13 bases in between. Germline V gives CDR1 ENHRY, CDR2 SYGVKD. The CDR3 loop reads CAISESMGREYEQYF. CDR3 nucleotides: TGTGCCATCAGTGAGTCGATGGGCAGGGAATACGAGCAGTACTTC.

In its sample, this clonotype was seen a few times. The chain links TRBV3-1 to TRBJ2-3; D possibly corresponds to TRBD1 (5 bases). CDR1 LGHDT and CDR2 YNNKEL come from the germline V gene (reference sequence). There are 16 residues in the CDR3. V lost 3 bases and J 0 bases, leaving 13 bases between the germline ends. CDR3 in amino acids: CASSQGLFLSTDTQYF. The CDR3, as DNA: TGTGCCAGCAGCCAGGGGCTGTTCCTCAGCACAGATACGCAGTATTTT.

V is TRBV6-2 or TRBV6-3 and J is TRBJ1-5, with D possibly being TRBD1 (5 bases). The V end lost 6 bases, the J end lost 0 bases, and 18 bases lay between the germline ends. The germline V gene encodes CDR1 MNHEY and CDR2 SVGEGT. The CDR3 loop spans 17 amino acids. CDR3 residues: CASSWDLTLDSNQPQHF. As DNA, the CDR3 is TGTGCCAGCAGCTGGGACCTAACATTAGATAGCAATCAGCCCCAGCATTTT.

The rearrangement uses TRBV28 and TRBJ2-7; 7 nucleotides agree with TRBD1. This CDR3 region has 15 residues. The V gene's germline CDR1 is MDHEN and CDR2 SYDVKM. Trimming removed 5 bases from V and 3 bases from J; junction bases left unmatched: 10. This CDR3 reads CASSTFQGQYYEQYF. The CDR3 coding sequence is TGTGCCAGCAGTACATTTCAGGGACAGTACTACGAGCAGTACTTC.

This clonotype showed up just a few times. The J gene is TRBJ1-1, the V gene TRBV16, with TRBD1 as a possible D gene (5 bases). The ends were cut back, 1 base at V and 2 bases at J, with 11 bases in the middle. Germline CDR1 reads KGHSY; CDR2 reads FQNENV. The CDR3 consists of 15 residues. CDR3 in amino acids: CASSQYGGANTEAFF. The CDR3, as DNA: TGTGCCAGCAGCCAATATGGTGGGGCAAACACTGAAGCTTTCTTT. Using reference TRBV16 and TRBJ1-1 for the parts outside the CDR3, the full variable domain is GEEVAQTPKHLVRGEGQKAKLYCAPIKGHSYVFWYQQVLKNEFKFLISFQNENVFDETGMPKERFSAKCLPNSPCSLEIQATKLEDSAVYFCASSQYGGANTEAFFGQGTRLTVV.

The chain carries TRBV20-1 and TRBJ2-3, with no clear D. CDR1 is DFQATT, CDR2 SNEGSKA, per germline (reference sequence). Between the trimmed V and J ends, which lost 3 bases and 2 bases, there was a span of 12 bases. The CDR3 loop spans 14 amino acids. The CDR3 loop is CSARLGQFTDTQYF. CDR3 bases: TGCAGTGCTAGGCTTGGGCAGTTCACAGATACGCAGTATTTT.

This clonotype was seen more than once but under ten times. This sequence joins TRBV12-3 or TRBV12-4 and TRBJ2-7; a possible D gene is TRBD2 (6 bases). V was shortened by 2 bases and J by 5 bases, with 13 bases between the two germline ends. This CDR3 is built from 14 residues. The CDR3 coding sequence is TGTGCCAGCAGTTTACAGGAGGGCCTCAACGAGCAGTACTTC. Translation gives CASSLQEGLNEQYF.

This clonotype was observed a few times. The gene calls are TRBV21-1 and TRBJ2-6; the DNA was not compared with TRBD1, the D call given in the table. TRBV21-1 constitutes a pseudogene. This CDR3 is built from 18 residues. The DNA of the CDR3 is TGTGCCAGCAGCAAAGACGGACAGGTTAGCTCTGGGGCCAACGTCCTGACTTTC. This codes for CASSKDGQVSSGANVLTF.

The V call is TRBV9, the J call TRBJ2-3; unclear D gene. This CDR3 comprises 14 residues. V dropped 0 bases and J dropped 2 bases, with 7 bases sitting between them. Germline V gives CDR1 SGDLS, CDR2 YYNGEE. CDR3 DNA sequence: TGTGCCAGCAGCGTAGACGGCTTCACAGATACGCAGTATTTT. Protein: CASSVDGFTDTQYF.

In DNA form, the CDR3 reads TGTGCCAGCAGAGGGACGGCACCCTACGAGCAGTACTTC. Its protein is CASRGTAPYEQYF. The chain recombines TRBV28 with TRBJ2-7, with D perhaps being TRBD1 or TRBD2 (5 bases each). The germline CDR1 and CDR2 sequences are MDHEN and SYDVKM. There are 13 residues in the CDR3. V was clipped by 6 bases and J by 2 bases, with 11 bases between them.

The CDR3 spells CSVEDPLRTGDEAFF. CDR3 sequence (DNA): TGCAGCGTTGAAGATCCACTCCGGACAGGGGATGAAGCTTTCTTT. The genes are TRBV29-1 and TRBJ1-1; 9 positions match TRBD1. This CDR3 is built from 15 residues. The germline CDR1 and CDR2 sequences are SQVTM and ANQGSEA. Germline trimming cut 0 bases from V and 7 bases from J; bases unmatched to any gene: 9.

This clonotype was seen more than once but under ten times. Written as DNA, the CDR3 is TGTGCCAGCAGCCCAACGACTAGCCACGAGACCCAGTACTTC. It translates to CASSPTTSHETQYF. This sequence joins TRBV5-4 and TRBJ2-5; TRBD2 aligns across 7 bases. Germline-derived CDR1 and CDR2 are SGHNT and YYREEE (reference sequence). The CDR3 is made up of 14 amino acids. V was pared by 4 bases and J by 5 bases, with 8 bases of the junction left unmatched.